This entry features one TCR beta chain sequence. These data come from a study of T cells expressing NK-cell markers. Study at large: Seven donors tested HCMV-seropositive and one tested seronegative among the eight sequenced.

Germline assignment: CDR1 SGHTA and CDR2 FQGNSA. CDR3 length: 12 residues. Making the TCR beta cDNA relied on 5'RACE template switching with UMIs. Reanalyzing the 5' RACE reads, TCRdb keeps one entry per CDR3 protein, without DNA. The table counts about 460,000 distinct CDR3 sequences; over 1.1% lies in the top ten. Material for sequencing was blood T cells: a sorted CD56 or NKG2C T cell subset, CD4+ or CD8+ T cells, or bulk PBMC T cells (not recorded which). The sequence was obtained from a woman in her 50s in good health. The genes are TRBV7-2 and TRBJ2-3. The CDR3 here is CASSPARDTQYF.